The 15 T cell receptor beta chains below were found in one sample sequenced in a study of blood T cell repertoires in COVID-19 (dated by TCRdb to about 2020). The library was generated by the immunoSEQ multiplex PCR assay. TCRdb took over this immuneACCESS table, retaining in-frame rearrangements with V and J assigned. Such tables are incomplete; in checked studies, under half of the missing clones stem from an unresolved V gene, and the remainder is unexplained. For this sample the table gives 100,000 to 120,000 clones, of which roughly four fifths were detected only once. Jointly, the top ten make up just over 4% of the sample. The sequenced material came from peripheral blood. The receptors come from a woman between 65 and 79 years old with acute or convalescent COVID-19.

CDR3 DNA sequence: TGTGCCAGCTACCTGTCAAGGGGGACTGAAGCTTTCTTT. This translates into CASYLSRGTEAFF. V gene TRBV28 combines with J gene TRBJ1-1; maybe TRBD1 (6 bases). CDR3 length: 13 residues. CDR1 and CDR2 from the germline V gene are MDHEN and SYDVKM. Trimming removed 8 bases from V and 5 bases from J, with 15 bases in between.

The chain employs TRBV4-3 and TRBJ2-7; TRBD2 might be the D (6 bases). Trimming pared 0 bases from V and 5 bases from J, leaving 11 bases between. CDR3 length equals 14 residues. The germline CDR1 and CDR2 sequences are LGHNA and YSLEER. CDR3 in DNA: TGCGCCAGCAGCCAAGAGCTGCGGGGTCACGAGCAGTACGTC. It codes for CASSQELRGHEQYV.

The chain recombines TRBV27 with TRBJ2-3; tentatively, D is TRBD2 (7 bases). CDR1 is MNHEY and CDR2 is SMNVEV in the germline V gene (reference sequence). V was cut by 2 bases and J by 2 bases, with 20 bases left in between. The CDR3 consists of 18 residues. The CDR3 nucleotides read TGTGCCAGCAGTTTAAAGTTTCGGGGGGCGCGAGCCACAGATACGCAGTATTTT. It yields the protein CASSLKFRGARATDTQYF.

The V gene is TRBV27, the J gene TRBJ1-5; D gene uncertain. The V and J ends lost 6 bases and 0 bases respectively, with 9 bases between them. The CDR3 is 14 amino acids. Germline V gene sequence: CDR1 MNHEY, CDR2 SMNVEV (reference sequence). Here the CDR3 reads CASRFRDSNQPQHF. The CDR3, as DNA: TGTGCCAGCAGGTTCCGGGATAGCAATCAGCCCCAGCATTTT.

This clone was counted only a few times. V gene TRBV19 combines with J gene TRBJ1-4, with TRBD1 matching 8 bases. Per germline, CDR1 LNHDA and CDR2 SQIVND (reference sequence). The CDR3 extends over 15 amino acids. V gave up 9 bases and J gave up 3 bases; unmatched junction bases: 9. CDR3 region: CASSPGQGPNEKLFF. The CDR3 DNA reads TGTGCCAGCAGCCCCGGACAGGGCCCTAATGAAAAACTGTTTTTT.

Only a few counts were recorded for this clone. V usage is TRBV7-3 and J usage is TRBJ2-3; 8 nucleotides align to TRBD2. After removal of 3 bases from V and 4 bases from J, the junction contained 18 bases not matched to a gene. The germline V gene has CDR1 SGHTA and CDR2 FQGTGA. The CDR3 runs to 19 residues. The DNA of the CDR3 is TGTGCCAGCAGCTTTAGGCCCACCCATGGAGCGGGAGTGCCAGATACGCAGTATTTT. As protein: CASSFRPTHGAGVPDTQYF.

This chain joins TRBV7-2 and TRBJ1-2; the match to TRBD1 covers 10 bases. This CDR3 contains 14 residues. The germline CDR1 and CDR2 sequences are SGHTA and FQGNSA. V was pared by 5 bases and J by 7 bases, with 7 bases of the junction left unmatched. This CDR3 reads CASSPRDRGSGYTF. CDR3 bases: TGTGCCAGCAGCCCCCGGGACAGGGGATCTGGCTACACCTTC.

The rearrangement joins TRBV6-6 to TRBJ1-3; 8 bases match TRBD1. The CDR3 is made up of 15 amino acids. Germline loops: CDR1 MNHNY, CDR2 SVGAGI (reference sequence). The V and J ends lost 7 bases and 5 bases, in that order; junction bases with no gene match: 10. CDR3 coding DNA: TGTGCCAGCATCAACGGGGGACAGGAGAGAAACACCATATATTTT. Encoded protein: CASINGGQERNTIYF.

In DNA form, the CDR3 reads TGCGCCAGCAGAAAAGAACAGGGGAAAGGGACTGAAGCTTTCTTT. Translated, it gives CASRKEQGKGTEAFF. The chain links TRBV4-3 to TRBJ1-1; TRBD1 aligns across 7 bases. The CDR3 extends over 15 amino acids. Trimming cost V 6 bases and J 5 bases; bases outside gene matches: 12. Germline loops: CDR1 LGHNA, CDR2 YSLEER.

This clone was seen only once. The chain has TRBV5-1 and TRBJ2-7, with D uncertain. The CDR3 contains 13 residues. Deletions cut 0 bases from V and 1 base from J, with 5 bases between. Germline loops: CDR1 SGHRS, CDR2 YFSETQ. CDR3 nucleotide sequence: TGCGCCAGCAGCTTGGCCGAGTCCTACGAGCAGTACTTC. Translation: CASSLAESYEQYF.

V is TRBV5-4 and J is TRBJ2-4, with 9 nucleotides matching TRBD2. The junction had 0 bases not matched to a gene; V was cut back by 1 base and J by 4 bases. The CDR3 loop spans 14 amino acids. Germline V gene data show CDR1 as SGHNT and CDR2 as YYREEE (reference sequence). Here the CDR3 DNA reads TGTGCCAGCAGCTTGAGCGGGGGGAAAAACATTCAGTACTTC. This encodes CASSLSGGKNIQYF. Filled out from reference TRBV5-4 and TRBJ2-4, the complete variable domain reads ETGVTQSPTHLIKTRGQQVTLRCSSQSGHNTVSWYQQALGQGPQFIFQYYREEENGRGNFPPRFSGLQFPNYSSELNVNALELDDSALYLCASSLSGGKNIQYFGAGTRLSVL.

This clone was detected only a few times. The chain couples TRBV7-8 to TRBJ1-1; D is undetermined. Looked up from germline, CDR1 is SGHVS and CDR2 is FQNEAQ. V was cut by 2 bases and J by 4 bases, with 11 bases left in between. The CDR3 totals 14 residues. CDR3 amino acids: CASSLHRRGTEAFF. The DNA of the CDR3 is TGTGCCAGCAGCTTACACCGACGGGGCACTGAAGCTTTCTTT.

This clone was counted a single time. This rearrangement joins TRBV4-2 to TRBJ1-6; D is ambiguous. V lost 0 bases and J 10 bases, leaving 10 bases between the germline ends. Germline V gene lookup returns CDR1 LGHNA and CDR2 YNFKEQ. The CDR3 loop spans 14 amino acids. The CDR3 is CASSQERSRSPLHF. CDR3 sequence (DNA): TGTGCCAGCAGCCAAGAGAGGTCCAGATCACCCCTCCACTTT.

There are a few counts of this clone. The chain has TRBV19 and TRBJ1-5; a weak D match, TRBD1 (6 bases). From germline, CDR1 is LNHDA and CDR2 SQIVND (reference sequence). This CDR3 region has 15 residues. Trimming stripped 4 bases from V and 1 base from J, with 11 bases between. CDR3 bases: TGTGCCAGTAGTAGCTGGGGGCTAAGCAATCAGCCCCAGCATTTT. Protein sequence: CASSSWGLSNQPQHF.

The sample holds one count of this clone. CDR3 sequence reads: CASSVGGTSLNEQFF. CDR3 DNA sequence: TGTGCCAGCAGCGTAGGGGGGACTAGCCTCAATGAGCAGTTCTTC. V usage is TRBV9 and J usage is TRBJ2-1; 9 bases match TRBD2. The CDR3 has 15 amino acids. Germline V CDR1 and CDR2: SGDLS, YYNGEE. V was pared by 0 bases and J by 6 bases, with 4 bases of the junction left unmatched.